The T cell receptor beta chain under discussion was sequenced for a study of blood T cell repertoires in COVID-19. Study summary: Collection of acute and convalescent COVID-19 samples took place in the United States, Italy and Spain. From T cells, B-cell-depleted T cells, or PBMCs came the material, which was cDNA or gDNA.

Study processing details: It was from reference gene primer amplification that nucleated cell counts were estimated. The table came from immunoSEQ multiplex PCR; TCRdb's copy has only in-frame clones and leaves some out. V, J and clone size derive from that table, while D and trimming were established from the DNA sequence. The sample holds some 58,000 clones, about 86% seen once. This CDR3 comprises 16 residues. The germline gives CDR1 MDHEN, CDR2 SYDVKM. Deletions cut 1 base from V and 1 base from J, with 11 bases between. The source is a man aged 50 to 60 with acute or convalescent COVID-19. The V and J genes are TRBV28 and TRBJ2-1, with D possibly TRBD2 on 6 matching bases. The sequenced sample consisted of peripheral blood. CDR3 DNA sequence: TGTGCCAGCAGTTTATTCGGGAGTAGTTCCTACAATGAGCAGTTCTTC. Translated, it gives CASSLFGSSSYNEQFF.